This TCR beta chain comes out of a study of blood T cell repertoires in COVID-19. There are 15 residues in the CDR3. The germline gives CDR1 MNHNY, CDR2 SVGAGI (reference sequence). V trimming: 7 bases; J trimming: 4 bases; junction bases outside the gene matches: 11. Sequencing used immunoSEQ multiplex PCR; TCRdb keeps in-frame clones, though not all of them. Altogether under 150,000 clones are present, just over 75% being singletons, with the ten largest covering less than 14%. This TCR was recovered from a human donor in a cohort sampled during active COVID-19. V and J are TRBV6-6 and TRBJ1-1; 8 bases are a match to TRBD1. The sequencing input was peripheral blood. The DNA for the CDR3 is TGTGCCAGCAAGTCGGGACAGGTAGTTGGCACTGAAGCTTTCTTT. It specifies CASKSGQVVGTEAFF.